Shown below are 14 T cell receptor beta chains from a single sample sequenced in a study of T cells in Graves' hyperthyroidism and ophthalmopathy. Amplified TCR beta CDR3 regions came from RNA transcripts. Primed by the HTBI set, a first-round RT-PCR was run on the TCR CDR3. TCRdb itself ran the multiplex PCR reads through MiXCR, one entry per CDR3 protein. The data contain some 500,000 distinct CDR3 sequences, 16% of them seen just once; the ten biggest clones take up 25% to 30%. The sample was blood. The receptors derive from a woman between 25 and 40 years old with Graves' ophthalmopathy.

The chain joins TRBV6-1 to TRBJ2-6, with 9 bases fitting TRBD1. Germline V CDR1 and CDR2: MNHNS, SASEGT. Losses at the gene ends were 6 bases for V and 0 bases for J; bases not matched to a gene: 9. This CDR3 is 18 amino acids long. CDR3 loop: CASRRTGQGFSGANVLTF. The DNA for the CDR3 is TGTGCCAGCAGAAGAACGGGACAGGGTTTCTCTGGGGCCAACGTCCTGACTTTC.

This clonotype was counted ten times or more. The chain joins TRBV28 to TRBJ1-2; no clear D. The germline V gene has CDR1 MDHEN and CDR2 SYDVKM. The ends were cut back, 6 bases at V and 0 bases at J, with 11 bases in the middle. This CDR3 spans 14 amino acids. CDR3 loop: CASSVGPANYGYTF. CDR3 in DNA: TGTGCCAGCAGCGTAGGCCCAGCTAACTATGGCTACACCTTC.

The CDR3 is CASTYTGGSEKLFF. The CDR3 bases are TGTGCCAGCACCTACACAGGGGGCAGTGAAAAACTGTTTTTT. The chain employs TRBV7-2 and TRBJ1-4, with 9 bases that match TRBD1. The CDR3 has 14 amino acids. With 7 bases clipped from V and 7 bases from J, the junction kept 7 bases outside the gene matches. Per germline, CDR1 SGHTA and CDR2 FQGNSA. Full variable domain (outside the CDR3, taken from reference TRBV7-2 and TRBJ1-4): GAGVSQSPSNKVTEKGKDVELRCDPISGHTALYWYRQSLGQGLEFLIYFQGNSAPDKSGLPSDRFSAERTGGSVSTLTIQRTQQEDSAVYLCASTYTGGSEKLFFGSGTQLSVL.

This clonotype showed up many times. The genes are TRBV28 and TRBJ2-7; D possibly corresponds to TRBD1 (6 bases). The V and J ends lost 3 bases and 5 bases respectively, with 14 bases between them. The germline gives CDR1 MDHEN, CDR2 SYDVKM. The CDR3 has 14 amino acids. The CDR3 sequence is CASSFWSGDNEQYF. CDR3 DNA: TGTGCCAGCAGTTTTTGGTCAGGGGACAACGAGCAGTACTTC.

Ten or more counts support this clonotype. This chain links TRBV28 with TRBJ1-4; TRBD1 matches 7 bases. The junction had 13 bases not matched to a gene; V was cut back by 5 bases and J by 7 bases. The CDR3 runs to 16 residues. The germline V gene encodes CDR1 MDHEN and CDR2 SYDVKM. The CDR3 nucleotides are TGTGCCAGCAGTGCCCGACAGGGTCTCGGTCGTGAAAAACTGTTTTTT. Its translation: CASSARQGLGREKLFF.

On this clonotype itself: It may be a read error: a sequence one base away is much more abundant. The chain is built from TRBV6-1 and TRBJ1-1; D not resolved. The CDR3 loop spans 13 amino acids. The germline V gene encodes CDR1 MNHNS and CDR2 SASEGT. In DNA form, the CDR3 reads TGTGCTAGCTGGAGCGGCCCCACCAAGCGAGCTTTCTTT. As protein: CASWSGPTKRAFF.

This clonotype was observed many times. The chain links TRBV20-1 to TRBJ2-3; 13 positions agree with TRBD2. CDR3 length: 16 residues. J was trimmed by 0 bases and V by 6 bases; bases with no gene match: 6. Germline V gene data show CDR1 as DFQATT and CDR2 as SNEGSKA (reference sequence). CDR3 sequence: CSARTSGSASTDTQYF. CDR3 in DNA: TGCAGTGCGCGGACTAGCGGGAGCGCTAGCACAGATACGCAGTATTTT.

This clonotype was counted many times. V usage is TRBV7-2 and J usage is TRBJ2-3; D not resolved. The CDR3 covers 12 residues. Per the germline V gene, CDR1 is SGHTA and CDR2 is FQGNSA. V lost 6 bases and J lost 5, with 9 bases in between. This CDR3 reads CASSHTEDTQYF. CDR3 nucleotides: TGTGCCAGCAGTCACACCGAAGATACGCAGTATTTT.

This clonotype showed up many times. The chain is built from TRBV28 and TRBJ2-3; D may be TRBD2 (6 bases). CDR1 MDHEN and CDR2 SYDVKM come from the germline V gene. The CDR3 totals 14 residues. V was shortened by 8 bases and J by 0 bases, with 12 bases between the two germline ends. The CDR3, as DNA: TGTGCCAGCGTATTAGCGGCTAGCACAGATACGCAGTATTTT. Translating gives CASVLAASTDTQYF.

This clonotype turned up a few times. The CDR3 nucleotides read TGTGCCAGCCAATTTTTTGCAATAGCGGGAAGGAGCTACGAGCAGTACTTC. Translating it yields CASQFFAIAGRSYEQYF. The chain uses TRBV2 and TRBJ2-7; 8 bases are shared with TRBD2. The CDR3 extends over 17 amino acids. V was pared by 8 bases and J by 3 bases, with 18 bases of the junction left unmatched. Germline lookup yields CDR1 SNHLY and CDR2 FYNNEI.

V gene TRBV6-5 combines with J gene TRBJ2-2, with unresolved D. Trimming took off 1 base at V and 4 bases at J, with 10 bases between the two ends. The CDR3 loop spans 15 amino acids. The germline gives CDR1 MNHEY, CDR2 SVGAGI. CDR3 bases: TGTGCCAGCAGTTACTTCCGGGCGGTCACCGGGGAGCTGTTTTTT. It translates to CASSYFRAVTGELFF.

V usage is TRBV20-1 and J usage is TRBJ2-7; tentative D call: TRBD1 (6 bases). The germline CDR1 and CDR2 sequences are DFQATT and SNEGSKA (reference sequence). The CDR3 is 14 residues long. With 1 base removed from V and 4 bases from J, the gap between germline ends came to 14 bases. In DNA form, the CDR3 reads TGCAGTGCTAGAGTTTTTCGGACAGCTTACGAGCAGTACTTC. Amino acid sequence: CSARVFRTAYEQYF.

This clonotype was counted at least ten times. The V gene is TRBV28, the J gene TRBJ1-3; D not resolved. Germline V CDR1 and CDR2: MDHEN, SYDVKM. V lost 8 bases, J lost 0 bases, and 14 bases lay in between. The CDR3 length is 15 residues. This CDR3 is CASREVGGSGNTIYF. Written as DNA, the CDR3 is TGTGCCAGCCGGGAGGTCGGTGGCTCTGGAAACACCATATATTTT.

This clonotype was seen repeatedly, ten times or more. The chain employs TRBV20-1 and TRBJ1-4, with D possibly being TRBD1 (6 bases). Trimming shortened V by 6 bases and J by 8 bases, and 16 bases separated the two germline ends. CDR3 size: 13 residues. Germline V gene lookup returns CDR1 DFQATT and CDR2 SNEGSKA (reference sequence). The CDR3 loop is CSAKQGAGEKLFF. In DNA, the CDR3 is TGCAGTGCAAAACAGGGTGCGGGGGAAAAACTGTTTTTT.